The present T cell receptor beta chain was sequenced within a study of T cells in Graves' hyperthyroidism and ophthalmopathy. CDR3 length: 15 residues. Germline V gene sequence: CDR1 SEHNR, CDR2 FQNEAQ (reference sequence). V was trimmed by 3 bases and J by 4 bases, leaving 12 bases between them. Amplification of TCR beta CDR3 regions was performed using RNA transcripts as template. TCR CDR3 underwent first-round RT-PCR with the HTBI primer set. From the multiplex PCR reads, TCRdb called clonotypes with MiXCR, one entry per CDR3 protein. Of some 800,000 distinct CDR3 sequences listed, more than 30% are singletons.

This TCR came from a man younger than 30 with Graves' hyperthyroidism. This sequence joins TRBV7-9 and TRBJ2-2, with unresolved D. Sequenced material: blood. The CDR3 DNA reads as TGTGCCAGCAGCTTGAGCGACAAATTCACCGGGGAGCTGTTTTTT. This encodes CASSLSDKFTGELFF.